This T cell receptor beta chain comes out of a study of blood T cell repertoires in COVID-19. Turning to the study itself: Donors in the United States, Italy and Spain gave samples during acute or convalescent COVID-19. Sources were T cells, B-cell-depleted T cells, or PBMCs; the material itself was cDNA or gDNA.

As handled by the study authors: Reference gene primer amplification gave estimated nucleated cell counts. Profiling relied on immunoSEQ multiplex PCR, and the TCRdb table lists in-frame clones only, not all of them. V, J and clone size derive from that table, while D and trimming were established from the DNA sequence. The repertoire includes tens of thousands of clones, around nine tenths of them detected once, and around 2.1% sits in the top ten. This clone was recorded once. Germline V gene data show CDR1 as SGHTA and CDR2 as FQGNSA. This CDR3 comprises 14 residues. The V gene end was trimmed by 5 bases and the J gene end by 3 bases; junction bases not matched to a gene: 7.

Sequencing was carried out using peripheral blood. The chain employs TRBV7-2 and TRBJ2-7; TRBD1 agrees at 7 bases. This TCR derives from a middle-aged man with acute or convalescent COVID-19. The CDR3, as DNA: TGTGCCAGCAGCCTCGGGACAGACCTCTACGAGCAGTACTTC. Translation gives CASSLGTDLYEQYF. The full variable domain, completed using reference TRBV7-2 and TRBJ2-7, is GAGVSQSPSNKVTEKGKDVELRCDPISGHTALYWYRQSLGQGLEFLIYFQGNSAPDKSGLPSDRFSAERTGGSVSTLTIQRTQQEDSAVYLCASSLGTDLYEQYFGPGTRLTVT.